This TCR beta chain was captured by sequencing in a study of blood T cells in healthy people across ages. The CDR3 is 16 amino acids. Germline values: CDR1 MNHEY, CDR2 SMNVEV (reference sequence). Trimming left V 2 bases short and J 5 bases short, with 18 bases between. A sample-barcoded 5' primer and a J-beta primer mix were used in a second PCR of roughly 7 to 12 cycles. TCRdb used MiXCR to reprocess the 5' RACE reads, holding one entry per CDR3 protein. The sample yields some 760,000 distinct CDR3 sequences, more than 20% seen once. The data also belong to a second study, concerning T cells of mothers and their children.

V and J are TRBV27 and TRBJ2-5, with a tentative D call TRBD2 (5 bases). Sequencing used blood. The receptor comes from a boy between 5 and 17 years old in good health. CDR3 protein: CASSLRGHQRMETQYF. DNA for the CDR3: TGTGCCAGCAGTTTAAGAGGGCACCAGAGGATGGAGACCCAGTACTTC.